Sequencing of this TCR beta chain was carried out in a study of CD8 T cells in Susac syndrome. Study context: Clinically active disease was present in six of the sequenced Susac syndrome patients. About 8 of these patients were in remission.

Patients with Susac syndrome met the recently defined diagnostic criteria for definite or probable disease. RNA totalling about 0.45 to 1 ug underwent reverse transcription with random hexamers. The authors amplified TCR beta CDR3 across 54 Vbeta and 13 Jbeta using immunoSEQ multiplex PCR. TCRdb re-analysed the immunoSEQ multiplex PCR reads in MiXCR, keeping a single row per CDR3 protein. In the table there are over 100,000 distinct CDR3 sequences, just under 95% of which are singletons. Trimming cost V 8 bases and J 0 bases, with 20 bases left between them. CDR3 length: 18 residues. CDR1 MNHNS and CDR2 SASEGT come from the germline V gene.

The chain recombines TRBV6-1 with TRBJ1-6; D possibly corresponds to TRBD1 (6 bases). This sequence was found in a human donor with Susac syndrome. Specimen: CD8+ T cells from PBMCs. The CDR3 coding sequence is TGTGCCAGCCGGCGGTGGGACATCATAAGCTCCTATAATTCACCCCTCCACTTT. It codes for CASRRWDIISSYNSPLHF.